This T cell receptor beta chain comes out of a study of blood T cell repertoires in COVID-19. The overall study: From the United States, Italy and Spain came samples of acute and convalescent COVID-19. PBMCs, B-cell-depleted T cells, or T cells provided the cDNA or gDNA that made up the material.

CDR1 and CDR2 from the germline V gene are MNHEY and SVGAGI. V lost 5 bases, J lost 4 bases, and 12 bases lay in between. The CDR3 sequence is 13 residues long. In the study's own analysis: Counts of nucleated cells, estimated from reference gene primer amplification, were obtained. TCRdb's table, derived via immunoSEQ multiplex PCR, lists solely in-frame clones and lacks some. That table furnishes V, J and clone size, whereas the DNA furnished D and trimming. The repertoire holds roughly 330,000 clones, roughly 86% seen once, with about 1.7% in the top ten. The clonotype was recovered from a woman aged 45-59 years with acute or convalescent COVID-19. The V call is TRBV6-5, the J call TRBJ2-7; no firm D call. Input material: peripheral blood. The CDR3 region is CASSPLSVYEQYF. For the CDR3, the DNA is TGTGCCAGCAGTCCCCTCTCTGTTTACGAGCAGTACTTC.